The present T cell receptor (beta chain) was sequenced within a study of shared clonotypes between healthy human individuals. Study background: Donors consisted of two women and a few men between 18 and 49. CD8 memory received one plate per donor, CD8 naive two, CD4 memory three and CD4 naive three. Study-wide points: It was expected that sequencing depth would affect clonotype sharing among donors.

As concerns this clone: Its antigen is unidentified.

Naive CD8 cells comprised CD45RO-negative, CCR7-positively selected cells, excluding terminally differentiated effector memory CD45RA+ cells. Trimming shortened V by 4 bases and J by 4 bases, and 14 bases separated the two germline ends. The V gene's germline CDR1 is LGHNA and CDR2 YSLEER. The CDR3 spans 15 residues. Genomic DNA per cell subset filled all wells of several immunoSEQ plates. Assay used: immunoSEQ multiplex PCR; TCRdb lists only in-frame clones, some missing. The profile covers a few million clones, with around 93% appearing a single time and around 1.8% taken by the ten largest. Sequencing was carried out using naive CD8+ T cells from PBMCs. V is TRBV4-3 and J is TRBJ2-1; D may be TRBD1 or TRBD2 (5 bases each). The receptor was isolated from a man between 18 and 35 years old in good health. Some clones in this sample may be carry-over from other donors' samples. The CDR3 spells CASSPHTEGYNEQFF. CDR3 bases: TGCGCCAGCAGCCCCCATACAGAGGGGTACAATGAGCAGTTCTTC.